The subject of this entry is one T cell receptor beta chain. This CDR3 has 14 amino acids. Trimming removed 7 bases at V and 0 bases at J, with 12 bases between. Germline V lookup: CDR1 SGHTA, CDR2 FQGTGA. Assay used: immunoSEQ multiplex PCR; TCRdb lists only in-frame clones, some missing. This table has around 81,000 clones, around nine tenths appearing once. This record comes from a study of T cell changes during pregnancy in multiple sclerosis. The rearrangement uses TRBV7-3 and TRBJ2-5, with D hard to call. The sample consisted of peripheral blood, taken after pregnancy. The receptor was isolated from a female donor in good health, enrolled as a control in a pregnancy study. The CDR3 reads CASKTQVYQETQYF. In DNA form, the CDR3 reads TGTGCCAGCAAAACTCAGGTCTACCAAGAGACCCAGTACTTC.